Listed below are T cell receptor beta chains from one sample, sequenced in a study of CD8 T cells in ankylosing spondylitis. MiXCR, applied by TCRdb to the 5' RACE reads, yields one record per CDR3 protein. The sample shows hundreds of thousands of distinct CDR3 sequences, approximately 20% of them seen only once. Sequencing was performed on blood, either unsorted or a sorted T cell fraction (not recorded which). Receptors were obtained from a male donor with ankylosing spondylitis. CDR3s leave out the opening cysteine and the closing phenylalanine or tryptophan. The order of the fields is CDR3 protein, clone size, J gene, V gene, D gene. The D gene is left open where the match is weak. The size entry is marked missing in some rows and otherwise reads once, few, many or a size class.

cdr3_aa: ASGTGVTEAF
clone_size: few
j_call: TRBJ1-1
v_call: TRBV6-1
d_call: TRBD1

cdr3_aa: ASSQGEDREETQY
clone_size: NA
j_call: TRBJ2-5
v_call: TRBV4-1
d_call: NA

cdr3_aa: ASSLSVDNEQF
clone_size: NA
j_call: TRBJ2-1
v_call: TRBV27
d_call: NA

cdr3_aa: ASSLEAGLVAF
clone_size: NA
j_call: TRBJ2-1
v_call: TRBV7-7
d_call: NA

cdr3_aa: ASSATDRAAEAF
clone_size: NA
j_call: TRBJ1-1
v_call: TRBV9
d_call: TRBD1

cdr3_aa: ASRYGQAGWEKLF
clone_size: NA
j_call: TRBJ1-4
v_call: TRBV6-5
d_call: NA

cdr3_aa: ASSEVSGRGTDTQY
clone_size: few
j_call: TRBJ2-3
v_call: TRBV6-4
d_call: TRBD2

cdr3_aa: ASSPPGQRNTGELF
clone_size: NA
j_call: TRBJ2-2
v_call: TRBV7-2
d_call: TRBD1

cdr3_aa: ASGLAGNTGELF
clone_size: many
j_call: TRBJ2-2
v_call: TRBV18
d_call: TRBD2

cdr3_aa: ASSQQLAGGYNEQF
clone_size: NA
j_call: TRBJ2-1
v_call: TRBV14
d_call: TRBD2

cdr3_aa: ASSTWTSTDTQY
clone_size: NA
j_call: TRBJ2-3
v_call: TRBV12-3/TRBV12-4
d_call: TRBD2

cdr3_aa: SVEEGTGGATGELF
clone_size: many
j_call: TRBJ2-2
v_call: TRBV29-1
d_call: TRBD2

cdr3_aa: ASSLAGANNEQF
clone_size: few
j_call: TRBJ2-1
v_call: TRBV5-1
d_call: TRBD2

cdr3_aa: ASSLTGFQSEQF
clone_size: many
j_call: TRBJ2-1
v_call: TRBV28
d_call: TRBD1

cdr3_aa: ASSQDTGFTRTEAF
clone_size: NA
j_call: TRBJ1-1
v_call: TRBV4-1
d_call: NA

cdr3_aa: ASSEDRGGTRNEQF
clone_size: few
j_call: TRBJ2-1
v_call: TRBV3-1
d_call: NA

cdr3_aa: SVVALDSTDTQY
clone_size: NA
j_call: TRBJ2-3
v_call: TRBV29-1
d_call: NA

cdr3_aa: ASSQGLAGDEQY
clone_size: NA
j_call: TRBJ2-7
v_call: TRBV28
d_call: TRBD2

cdr3_aa: ASSGETSGTPEQF
clone_size: NA
j_call: TRBJ2-1
v_call: TRBV12-3/TRBV12-4
d_call: TRBD2

cdr3_aa: ASSPPVEGLYYEQY
clone_size: NA
j_call: TRBJ2-7
v_call: TRBV7-8
d_call: NA

cdr3_aa: ASSVGAGAREAPYEQY
clone_size: NA
j_call: TRBJ2-7
v_call: TRBV9
d_call: TRBD2

cdr3_aa: AISEGLAGGEQF
clone_size: many
j_call: TRBJ2-1
v_call: TRBV10-3
d_call: TRBD2

cdr3_aa: ASSLMAGELF
clone_size: few
j_call: TRBJ2-2
v_call: TRBV7-9
d_call: NA

cdr3_aa: ASSFGPWGDGYT
clone_size: few
j_call: TRBJ1-2
v_call: TRBV12-3/TRBV12-4
d_call: NA

cdr3_aa: ASTQGDNEQF
clone_size: NA
j_call: TRBJ2-1
v_call: TRBV12-3/TRBV12-4
d_call: NA

cdr3_aa: ASSLAPGLGSNQPQH
clone_size: NA
j_call: TRBJ1-5
v_call: TRBV11-2
d_call: NA

cdr3_aa: ASSPVAAAYEQY
clone_size: few
j_call: TRBJ2-7
v_call: TRBV7-9
d_call: NA

cdr3_aa: ASSLNGGLRETQY
clone_size: few
j_call: TRBJ2-5
v_call: TRBV5-1
d_call: NA

cdr3_aa: ASRETGGAYGETEAF
clone_size: NA
j_call: TRBJ1-1
v_call: TRBV5-1
d_call: TRBD1

cdr3_aa: ASSEGGARDIQY
clone_size: few
j_call: TRBJ2-4
v_call: TRBV9
d_call: TRBD1

cdr3_aa: ATSDRRNTGELF
clone_size: NA
j_call: TRBJ2-2
v_call: TRBV24-1
d_call: NA

cdr3_aa: ASSSLAGVFYEQY
clone_size: few
j_call: TRBJ2-7
v_call: TRBV12-3/TRBV12-4
d_call: TRBD2

cdr3_aa: AWINTAAPDYEQY
clone_size: NA
j_call: TRBJ2-7
v_call: TRBV30
d_call: NA

cdr3_aa: ASSLVSGVPTDTQY
clone_size: few
j_call: TRBJ2-3
v_call: TRBV5-6
d_call: NA

cdr3_aa: SAIFRDTLSYEQY
clone_size: many
j_call: TRBJ2-7
v_call: TRBV20-1
d_call: NA

cdr3_aa: ASHSVGEQPQH
clone_size: few
j_call: TRBJ1-5
v_call: TRBV28
d_call: NA

cdr3_aa: ASSEDRARDTGELF
clone_size: few
j_call: TRBJ2-2
v_call: TRBV11-3
d_call: TRBD1

cdr3_aa: ASSLDRGRLAGELF
clone_size: few
j_call: TRBJ2-2
v_call: TRBV5-6
d_call: TRBD1

cdr3_aa: ASSLTSRDEQF
clone_size: few
j_call: TRBJ2-1
v_call: TRBV13
d_call: NA

cdr3_aa: ASSPDYGETQY
clone_size: NA
j_call: TRBJ2-5
v_call: TRBV5-1
d_call: NA

cdr3_aa: ASSLVFWSRAEHDRISVGYT
clone_size: NA
j_call: TRBJ1-2
v_call: TRBV12-3/TRBV12-4
d_call: NA

cdr3_aa: ASSLTHLTRERHEQY
clone_size: NA
j_call: TRBJ2-7
v_call: TRBV4-1
d_call: TRBD2

cdr3_aa: ASSQGIAEATPSYNEQF
clone_size: many
j_call: TRBJ2-1
v_call: TRBV4-2
d_call: NA

cdr3_aa: ASSSIPTDTQY
clone_size: NA
j_call: TRBJ2-3
v_call: TRBV6-1
d_call: NA

cdr3_aa: ASSYSRDNEQF
clone_size: few
j_call: TRBJ2-1
v_call: TRBV6-5
d_call: NA

cdr3_aa: ASNLGTIEGTQY
clone_size: many
j_call: TRBJ2-3
v_call: TRBV12-3/TRBV12-4
d_call: TRBD2

cdr3_aa: ASSLEADSNQPQH
clone_size: NA
j_call: TRBJ1-5
v_call: TRBV5-8
d_call: NA

cdr3_aa: ASSITDSGNTIY
clone_size: few
j_call: TRBJ1-3
v_call: TRBV19
d_call: NA

cdr3_aa: ASSDTGTSDLRTDTQY
clone_size: few
j_call: TRBJ2-3
v_call: TRBV12-3/TRBV12-4
d_call: TRBD2

cdr3_aa: ASSYSAGGRNTQY
clone_size: NA
j_call: TRBJ2-3
v_call: TRBV6-5
d_call: TRBD2